Described below is a single T cell receptor (beta chain) sequence and its context. Each CDR3 protein is one row after TCRdb ran MiXCR on the 5' RACE reads. The sample carries under 70,000 distinct CDR3 sequences, over 4.5% recorded once. The entry originates in a study of early T cells in non-severe SARS-CoV-2 infection. About the study: Sequenced bulk RNA came from whole blood that was unsorted, and chains were unpaired.

CDR3 length: 14 residues. V gave up 1 base and J gave up 8 bases, with 14 bases separating them. CDR1 SGHKS and CDR2 YYEKEE come from the germline V gene (reference sequence). The sequence was obtained from an adult who was a healthcare worker with PCR-confirmed SARS-CoV-2 infection or an uninfected control (not recorded which). The chain carries TRBV5-5 and TRBJ2-3; tentative D call: TRBD2 (5 bases). Material for sequencing was whole blood. The CDR3 spells CASSLLQSGGTQYF. Written as DNA, the CDR3 is TGTGCCAGCAGCTTGTTGCAAAGCGGCGGTACGCAGTATTTT.